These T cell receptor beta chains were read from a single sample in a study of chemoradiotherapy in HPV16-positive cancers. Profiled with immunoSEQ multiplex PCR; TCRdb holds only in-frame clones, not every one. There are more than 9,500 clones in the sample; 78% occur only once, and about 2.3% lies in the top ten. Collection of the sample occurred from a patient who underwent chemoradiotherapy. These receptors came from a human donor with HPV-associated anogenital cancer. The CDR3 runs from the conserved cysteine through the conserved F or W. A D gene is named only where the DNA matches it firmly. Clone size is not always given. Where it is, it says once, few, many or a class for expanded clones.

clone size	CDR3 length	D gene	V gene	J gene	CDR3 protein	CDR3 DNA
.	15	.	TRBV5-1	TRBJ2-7	CASSSLAGEGYEQYF	TGCGCCAGCAGCTCCCTGGCAGGGGAGGGATACGAGCAGTACTTC
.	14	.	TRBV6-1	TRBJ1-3	CAGRQTHSGNTIYF	TGTGCCGGACGACAGACGCACTCTGGAAACACCATATATTTT
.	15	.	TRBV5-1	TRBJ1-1	CASSLGGGPYTEAFF	TGCGCCAGCAGCTTAGGTGGGGGGCCTTACACTGAAGCTTTCTTT
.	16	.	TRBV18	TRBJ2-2	CASSPDTRWGSGELFF	TGTGCCAGCTCACCAGATACCCGCTGGGGAAGTGGGGAGCTGTTTTTT
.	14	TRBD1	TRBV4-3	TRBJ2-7	CASSAGQGVYEQYF	TGCGCCAGCAGCGCGGGACAGGGGGTTTACGAGCAGTACTTC
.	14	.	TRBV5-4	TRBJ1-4	CASSLGAENEKLFF	TGTGCCAGCAGCTTGGGTGCAGAAAATGAAAAACTGTTTTTT
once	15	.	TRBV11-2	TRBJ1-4	CASSFGTGTKEKLFF	TGTGCCAGCAGCTTTGGGACTGGCACTAAGGAAAAACTGTTTTTT
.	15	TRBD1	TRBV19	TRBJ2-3	CASSIVGGNTDTQYF	TGTGCCAGTAGTATTGTAGGGGGCAACACAGATACGCAGTATTTT
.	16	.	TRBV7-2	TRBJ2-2	CASSSGAPRAAGELFF	TGTGCCAGCAGCTCGGGCGCCCCTAGGGCGGCCGGGGAGCTGTTTTTT
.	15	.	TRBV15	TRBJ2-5	CATSGGTEGLGTQYF	TGTGCCACCAGCGGGGGGACCGAGGGACTGGGGACCCAGTACTTC
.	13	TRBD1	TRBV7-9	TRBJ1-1	CASQGARHTEAFF	TGTGCCAGCCAGGGGGCGCGGCACACTGAAGCTTTCTTT
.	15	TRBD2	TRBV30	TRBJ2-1	CAWSALAGGRDEQFF	TGTGCCTGGAGTGCCCTAGCGGGGGGGCGGGATGAGCAGTTCTTC
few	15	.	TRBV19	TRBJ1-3	CASNRVGGSGNTIYF	TGTGCCAGTAACCGAGTCGGGGGGTCTGGAAACACCATATATTTT
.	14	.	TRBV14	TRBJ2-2	CASSQTRGTGELFF	TGTGCCAGCAGCCAAACCCGGGGGACCGGGGAGCTGTTTTTT
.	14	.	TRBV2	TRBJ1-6	CASRFRGKGSPLHF	TGTGCCAGCCGGTTCCGGGGGAAGGGATCACCCCTCCACTTT
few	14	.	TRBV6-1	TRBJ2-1	CASRRAGLGNEQFF	TGTGCCAGCAGGAGAGCGGGTTTGGGCAATGAGCAGTTCTTC
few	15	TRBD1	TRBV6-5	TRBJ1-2	CASSYAMQGADGYTF	TGTGCCAGCAGTTACGCTATGCAGGGGGCGGACGGCTACACCTTC
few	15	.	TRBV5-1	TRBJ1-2	CASSPDPDSWGGYTF	TGCGCCAGCAGCCCTGACCCCGACAGTTGGGGAGGCTACACCTTC
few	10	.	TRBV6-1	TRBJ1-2	CASREEGYTF	TGTGCCAGCAGGGAGGAGGGCTACACCTTC